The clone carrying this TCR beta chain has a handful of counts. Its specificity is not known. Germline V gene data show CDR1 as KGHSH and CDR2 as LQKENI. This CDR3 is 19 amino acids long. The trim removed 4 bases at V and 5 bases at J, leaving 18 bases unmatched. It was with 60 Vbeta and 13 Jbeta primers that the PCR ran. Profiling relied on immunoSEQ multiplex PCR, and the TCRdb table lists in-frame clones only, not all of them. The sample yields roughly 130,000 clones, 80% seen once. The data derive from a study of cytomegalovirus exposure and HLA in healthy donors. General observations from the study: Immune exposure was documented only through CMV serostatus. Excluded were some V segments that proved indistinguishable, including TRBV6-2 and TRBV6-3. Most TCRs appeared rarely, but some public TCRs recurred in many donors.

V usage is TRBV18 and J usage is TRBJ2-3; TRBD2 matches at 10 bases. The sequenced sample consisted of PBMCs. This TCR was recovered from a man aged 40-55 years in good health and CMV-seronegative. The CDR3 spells CASSLVGTSVTGPVDTQYF. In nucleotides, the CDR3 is TGTGCCAGCTCACTCGTCGGGACTAGCGTCACGGGGCCCGTAGATACGCAGTATTTT.